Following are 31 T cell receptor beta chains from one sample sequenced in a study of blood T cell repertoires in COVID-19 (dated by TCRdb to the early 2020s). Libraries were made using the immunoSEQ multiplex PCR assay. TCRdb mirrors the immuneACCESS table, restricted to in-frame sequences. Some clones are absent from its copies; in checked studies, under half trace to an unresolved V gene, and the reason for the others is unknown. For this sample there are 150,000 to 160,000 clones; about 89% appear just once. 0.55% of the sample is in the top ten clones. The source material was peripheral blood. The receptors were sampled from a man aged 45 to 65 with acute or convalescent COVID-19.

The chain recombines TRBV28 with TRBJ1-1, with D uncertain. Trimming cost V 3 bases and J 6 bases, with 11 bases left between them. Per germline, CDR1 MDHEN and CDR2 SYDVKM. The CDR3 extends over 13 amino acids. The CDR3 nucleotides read TGTGCCAGCAGTTTCAAAGAGGGCGCTGAAGCTTTCTTT. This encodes CASSFKEGAEAFF.

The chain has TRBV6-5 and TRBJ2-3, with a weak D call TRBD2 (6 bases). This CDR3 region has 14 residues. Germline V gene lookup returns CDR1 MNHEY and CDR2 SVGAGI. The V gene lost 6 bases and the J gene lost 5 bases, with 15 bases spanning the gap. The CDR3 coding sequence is TGTGCCAGCAGAACTGGAGGGCCAGGAGATACGCAGTATTTT. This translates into CASRTGGPGDTQYF.

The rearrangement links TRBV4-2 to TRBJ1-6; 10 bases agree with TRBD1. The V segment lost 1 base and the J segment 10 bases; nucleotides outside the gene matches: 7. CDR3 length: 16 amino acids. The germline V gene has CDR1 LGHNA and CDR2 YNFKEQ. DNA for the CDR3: TGTGCCAGCAGCCAAGCTCCCGGACAGGGGGGGTCACCCCTCCACTTT. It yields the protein CASSQAPGQGGSPLHF.

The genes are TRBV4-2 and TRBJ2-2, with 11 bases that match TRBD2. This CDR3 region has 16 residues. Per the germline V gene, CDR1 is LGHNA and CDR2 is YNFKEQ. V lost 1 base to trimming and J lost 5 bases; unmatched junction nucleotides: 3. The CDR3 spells CASSQVRTSGTGELFF. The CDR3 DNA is TGTGCCAGCAGCCAAGTCCGGACTAGCGGGACCGGGGAGCTGTTTTTT.

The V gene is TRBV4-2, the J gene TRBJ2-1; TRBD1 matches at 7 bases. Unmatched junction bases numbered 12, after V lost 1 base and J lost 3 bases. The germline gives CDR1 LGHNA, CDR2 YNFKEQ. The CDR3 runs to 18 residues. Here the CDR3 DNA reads TGTGCCAGCAGCCAAGGAGGGGCCGGGACAGAAAACTACAATGAGCAGTTCTTC. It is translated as CASSQGGAGTENYNEQFF.

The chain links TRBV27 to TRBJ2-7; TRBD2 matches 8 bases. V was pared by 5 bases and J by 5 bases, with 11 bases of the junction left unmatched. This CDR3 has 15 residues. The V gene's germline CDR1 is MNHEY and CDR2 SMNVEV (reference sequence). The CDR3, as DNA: TGTGCCAGCAGTCCACAAGCGGGAGTTATGGACGAGCAGTACTTC. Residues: CASSPQAGVMDEQYF.

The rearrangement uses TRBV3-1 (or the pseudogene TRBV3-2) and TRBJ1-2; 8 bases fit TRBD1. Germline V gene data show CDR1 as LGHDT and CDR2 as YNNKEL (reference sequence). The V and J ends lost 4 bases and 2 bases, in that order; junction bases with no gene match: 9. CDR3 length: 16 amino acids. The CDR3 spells CASSRPMRQGNYGYTF. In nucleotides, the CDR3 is TGTGCCAGCAGCCGTCCCATGAGACAGGGGAACTATGGCTACACCTTC.

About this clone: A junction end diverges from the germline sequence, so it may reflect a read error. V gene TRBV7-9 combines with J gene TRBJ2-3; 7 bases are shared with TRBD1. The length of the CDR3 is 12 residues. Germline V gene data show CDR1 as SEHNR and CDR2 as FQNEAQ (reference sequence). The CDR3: CASSKNAAGGSF. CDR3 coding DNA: TGTGCCAGCAGCAAAAATGCGGCAGGGGGATCCTTT. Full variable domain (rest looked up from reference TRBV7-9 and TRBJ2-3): DTGVSQNPRHKITKRGQNVTFRCDPISEHNRLYWYRQTLGQGPEFLTYFQNEAQLEKSRLLSDRFSAERPKGSFSTLEIQRTEQGDSAMYLCASSKNAAGGSFGPGTRLTVL.

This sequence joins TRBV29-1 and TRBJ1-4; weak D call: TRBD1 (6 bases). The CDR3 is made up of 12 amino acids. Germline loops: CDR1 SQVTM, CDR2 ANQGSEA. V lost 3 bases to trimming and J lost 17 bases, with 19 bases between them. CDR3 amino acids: CSVDGGSRGPFF. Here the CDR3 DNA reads TGCAGCGTTGATGGGGGCAGCAGGGGCCCTTTTTTT.

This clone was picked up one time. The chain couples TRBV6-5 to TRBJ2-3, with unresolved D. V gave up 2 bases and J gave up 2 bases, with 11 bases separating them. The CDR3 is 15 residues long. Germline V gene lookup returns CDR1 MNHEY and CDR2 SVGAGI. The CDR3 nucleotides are TGTGCCAGCAGTTACGGTATCAGGAACACAGATACGCAGTATTTT. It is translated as CASSYGIRNTDTQYF.

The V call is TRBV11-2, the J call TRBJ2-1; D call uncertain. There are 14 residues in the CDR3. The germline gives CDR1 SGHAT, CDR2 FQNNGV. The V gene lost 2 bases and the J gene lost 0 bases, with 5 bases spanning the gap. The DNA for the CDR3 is TGTGCCAGCAGCTTATTAGTCTCCTACAATGAGCAGTTCTTC. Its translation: CASSLLVSYNEQFF.

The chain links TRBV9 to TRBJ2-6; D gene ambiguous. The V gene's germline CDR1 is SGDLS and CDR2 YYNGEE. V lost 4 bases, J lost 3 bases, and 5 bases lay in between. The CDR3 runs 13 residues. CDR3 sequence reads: CASSSVGANVLTF. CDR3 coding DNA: TGTGCCAGCAGCTCCGTTGGGGCCAACGTCCTGACTTTC.

CDR3 residues: CASRGRDKWYF. The CDR3 region has the DNA TGTGCCAGCAGAGGACGGGATAAGTGGTATTTT. The chain has TRBV12-3 or TRBV12-4 and TRBJ2-3; a weak D match, TRBD2 (5 bases). This CDR3 spans 11 amino acids. Between the trimmed V and J ends, which lost 6 bases and 14 bases, there was a span of 15 bases.

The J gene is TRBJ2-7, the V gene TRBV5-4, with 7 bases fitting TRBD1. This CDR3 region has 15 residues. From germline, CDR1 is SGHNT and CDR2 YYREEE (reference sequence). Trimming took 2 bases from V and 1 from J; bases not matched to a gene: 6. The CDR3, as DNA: TGTGCCAGCAGCTTCCAATACAGGGGTTCCTACGAGCAGTACTTC. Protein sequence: CASSFQYRGSYEQYF.

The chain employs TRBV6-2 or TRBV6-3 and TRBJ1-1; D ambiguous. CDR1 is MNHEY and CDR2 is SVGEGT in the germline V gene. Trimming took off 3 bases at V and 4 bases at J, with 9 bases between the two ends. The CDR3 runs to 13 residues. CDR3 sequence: CASSYGGSTEAFF. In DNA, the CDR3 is TGTGCCAGCAGTTATGGAGGGTCCACTGAAGCTTTCTTT.

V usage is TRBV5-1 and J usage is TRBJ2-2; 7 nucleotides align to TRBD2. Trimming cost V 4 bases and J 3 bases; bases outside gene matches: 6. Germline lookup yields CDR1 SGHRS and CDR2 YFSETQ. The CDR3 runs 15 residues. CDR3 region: CASSTGTIDTGELFF. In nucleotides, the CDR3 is TGCGCCAGCAGCACCGGGACTATAGACACCGGGGAGCTGTTTTTT.

This CDR3 reads CASSQPEDSFNEKLFF. For the CDR3, the DNA is TGTGCCAGCAGCCAACCGGAGGACAGCTTTAATGAAAAACTGTTTTTT. The rearrangement links TRBV7-9 to TRBJ1-4, with D maybe TRBD1 (6 bases). The germline CDR1 and CDR2 sequences are SEHNR and FQNEAQ (reference sequence). The CDR3 runs to 16 residues. V gave up 5 bases and J gave up 4 bases, with 17 bases separating them.

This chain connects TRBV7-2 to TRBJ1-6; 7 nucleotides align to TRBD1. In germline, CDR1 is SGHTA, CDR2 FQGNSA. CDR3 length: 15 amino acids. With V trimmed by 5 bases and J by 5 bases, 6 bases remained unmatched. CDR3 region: CASSPPGQNNSPLHF. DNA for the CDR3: TGTGCCAGCAGCCCTCCGGGACAGAATAATTCACCCCTCCACTTT.

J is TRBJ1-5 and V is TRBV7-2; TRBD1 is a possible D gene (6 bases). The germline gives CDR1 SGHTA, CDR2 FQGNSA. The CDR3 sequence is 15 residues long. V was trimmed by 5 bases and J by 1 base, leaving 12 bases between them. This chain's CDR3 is CASSPQTGSNQPQHF. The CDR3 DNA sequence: TGTGCCAGCAGCCCCCAAACAGGGAGCAATCAGCCCCAGCATTTT.

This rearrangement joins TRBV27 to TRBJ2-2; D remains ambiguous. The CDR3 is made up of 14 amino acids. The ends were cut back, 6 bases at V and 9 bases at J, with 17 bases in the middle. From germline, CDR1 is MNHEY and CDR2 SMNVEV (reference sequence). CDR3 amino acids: CASRPAKSSRELFF. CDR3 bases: TGTGCCAGCAGGCCTGCAAAGAGTAGCCGGGAGCTGTTTTTT.

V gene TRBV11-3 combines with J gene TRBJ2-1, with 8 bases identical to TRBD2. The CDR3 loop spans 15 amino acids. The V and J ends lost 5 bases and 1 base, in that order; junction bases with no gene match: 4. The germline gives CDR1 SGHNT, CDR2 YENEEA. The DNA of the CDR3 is TGTGCCAGCAGCCCAGCGGGGGCTTCCTACAATGAGCAGTTCTTC. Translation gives CASSPAGASYNEQFF.

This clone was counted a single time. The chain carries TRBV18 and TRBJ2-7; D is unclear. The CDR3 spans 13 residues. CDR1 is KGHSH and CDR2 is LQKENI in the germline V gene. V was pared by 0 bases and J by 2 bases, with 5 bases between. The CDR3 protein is CASSPPSTYEQYF. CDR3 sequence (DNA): TGTGCCAGCTCACCACCGAGCACCTACGAGCAGTACTTC.

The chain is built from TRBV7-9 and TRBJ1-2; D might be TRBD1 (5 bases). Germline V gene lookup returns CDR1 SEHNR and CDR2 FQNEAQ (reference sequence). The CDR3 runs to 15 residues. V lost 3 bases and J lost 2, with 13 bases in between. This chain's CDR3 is CASSFGDLGNYGYTF. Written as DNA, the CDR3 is TGTGCCAGCAGCTTCGGGGACTTAGGAAACTATGGCTACACCTTC. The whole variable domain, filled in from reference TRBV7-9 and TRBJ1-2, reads DTGVSQNPRHKITKRGQNVTFRCDPISEHNRLYWYRQTLGQGPEFLTYFQNEAQLEKSRLLSDRFSAERPKGSFSTLEIQRTEQGDSAMYLCASSFGDLGNYGYTFGSGTRLTVV.

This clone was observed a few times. CDR3 bases: TGTGCCAGTAGTTTTGCCCTGCCGGGACTAGCTTCCGAGCAGTACTTC. Its protein product is CASSFALPGLASEQYF. The chain uses TRBV19 and TRBJ2-7; 9 positions match TRBD2. V trimming: 5 bases; J trimming: 6 bases; junction bases outside the gene matches: 14. Germline V gene sequence: CDR1 LNHDA, CDR2 SQIVND (reference sequence). CDR3 length: 16 amino acids.

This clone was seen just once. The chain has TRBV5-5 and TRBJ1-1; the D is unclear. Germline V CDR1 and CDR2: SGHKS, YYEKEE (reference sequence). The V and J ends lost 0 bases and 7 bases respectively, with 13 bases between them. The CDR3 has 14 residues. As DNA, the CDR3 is TGTGCCAGCAGCTTGGCTGCCTCGGTTCTTGAAGCTTTCTTT. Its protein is CASSLAASVLEAFF.

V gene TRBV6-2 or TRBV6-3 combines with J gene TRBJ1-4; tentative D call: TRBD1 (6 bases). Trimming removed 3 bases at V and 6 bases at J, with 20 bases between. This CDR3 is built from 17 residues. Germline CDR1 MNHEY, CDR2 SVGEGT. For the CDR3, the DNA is TGTGCCAGCAGTTATGGTGTCGGGGGGCGCTTCGATGAAAAACTGTTTTTT. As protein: CASSYGVGGRFDEKLFF.

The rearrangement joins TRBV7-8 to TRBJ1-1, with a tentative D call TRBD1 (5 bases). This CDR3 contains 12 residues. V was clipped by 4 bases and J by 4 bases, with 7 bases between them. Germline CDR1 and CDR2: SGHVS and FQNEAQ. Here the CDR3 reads CASSSGGTEAFF. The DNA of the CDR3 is TGTGCCAGCAGCTCGGGGGGCACTGAAGCTTTCTTT.

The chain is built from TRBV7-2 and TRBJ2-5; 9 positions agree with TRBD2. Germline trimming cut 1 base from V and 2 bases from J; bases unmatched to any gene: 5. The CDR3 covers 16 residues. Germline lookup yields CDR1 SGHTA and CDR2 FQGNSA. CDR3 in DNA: TGTGCCAGCAGCTTAGGAAGCGGGAGGCGGCAAGAGACCCAGTACTTC. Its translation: CASSLGSGRRQETQYF.

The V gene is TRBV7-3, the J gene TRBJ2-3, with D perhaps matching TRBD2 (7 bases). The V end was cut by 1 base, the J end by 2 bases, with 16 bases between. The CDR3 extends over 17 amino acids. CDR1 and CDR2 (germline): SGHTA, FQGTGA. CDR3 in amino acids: CASSLNPRGAPTDTQYF. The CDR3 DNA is TGTGCCAGCAGCTTAAACCCACGGGGGGCCCCCACAGATACGCAGTATTTT. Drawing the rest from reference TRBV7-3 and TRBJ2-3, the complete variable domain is GAGVSQTPSNKVTEKGKYVELRCDPISGHTALYWYRQSLGQGPEFLIYFQGTGAADDSGLPNDRFFAVRPEGSVSTLKIQRTERGDSAVYLCASSLNPRGAPTDTQYFGPGTRLTVL.

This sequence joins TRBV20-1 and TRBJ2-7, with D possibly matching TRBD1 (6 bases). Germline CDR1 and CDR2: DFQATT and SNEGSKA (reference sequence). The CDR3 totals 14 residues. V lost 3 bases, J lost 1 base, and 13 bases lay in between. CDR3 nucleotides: TGCAGTGCTAGTTTACAGGGTAGTTCCTACGAGCAGTACTTC. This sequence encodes CSASLQGSSYEQYF.

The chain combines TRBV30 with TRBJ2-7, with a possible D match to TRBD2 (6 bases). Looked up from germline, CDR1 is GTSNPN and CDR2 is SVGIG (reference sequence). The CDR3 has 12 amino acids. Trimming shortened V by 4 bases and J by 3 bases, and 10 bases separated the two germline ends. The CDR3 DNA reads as TGTGCCTGGAAAGGGACTGGCTACGAGCAGTACTTC. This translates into CAWKGTGYEQYF.